The T cell receptor (beta chain) described here comes from a study of siplizumab effects on memory and regulatory T cells. General observations from the study: Alloreactive sequences from unstimulated CD4+ memory cells fell significantly with siplizumab.

Sequencing was performed with immunoSEQ multiplex PCR; in TCRdb, only in-frame clones are kept and a portion is missing. The profile shows around 72,000 clones, around 90% of them singletons. The V gene lost 0 bases and the J gene lost 5 bases, with 11 bases spanning the gap. The CDR3 spans 15 residues. Per the germline V gene, CDR1 is SGHNT and CDR2 is YYREEE (reference sequence). About this clone itself: Its target is not known.

What was sequenced was CD8+ T cells sorted from blood. The chain joins TRBV5-4 to TRBJ1-4, with D possibly matching TRBD1 (6 bases). This sequence originates from a human donor in good health. CDR3 loop: CASSLENRDNEKLFF. The CDR3 DNA reads as TGTGCCAGCAGCTTGGAGAACAGGGACAATGAAAAACTGTTTTTT.